These 18 T cell receptor beta chains were sequenced from one sample in a study of cytomegalovirus exposure and HLA in healthy donors. A multiplex PCR was run with 60 Vbeta primers and 13 Jbeta primers. The table came from immunoSEQ multiplex PCR; TCRdb's copy has only in-frame clones and leaves some out. The data contain about 110,000 clones, around two thirds of them singletons. Material: PBMCs. The receptor source for this set is a man aged 30 to 39 in good health and CMV-seropositive.

The chain combines TRBV5-4 with TRBJ2-5; 7 positions match TRBD1. The length of the CDR3 is 13 residues. V shed 4 bases and J 2 bases; nucleotides not matched to a gene: 2. Germline V gene data show CDR1 as SGHNT and CDR2 as YYREEE (reference sequence). CDR3 bases: TGTGCCAGCAGCGTGGACAGGCAAGAGACCCAGTACTTC. Translation: CASSVDRQETQYF. Drawing the rest from reference TRBV5-4 and TRBJ2-5, the complete variable domain is ETGVTQSPTHLIKTRGQQVTLRCSSQSGHNTVSWYQQALGQGPQFIFQYYREEENGRGNFPPRFSGLQFPNYSSELNVNALELDDSALYLCASSVDRQETQYFGPGTRLLVL.

This sequence joins TRBV7-2 and TRBJ2-1, with TRBD2 matching over 7 bases. Trimming removed 4 bases from V and 10 bases from J; junction bases left unmatched: 10. This CDR3 is 14 amino acids long. Germline V CDR1 and CDR2: SGHTA, FQGNSA. The DNA for the CDR3 is TGTGCCAGCAGCTCCCTCCCGGGGGGATGGGAGCAGTTCTTC. It translates to CASSSLPGGWEQFF. The whole variable domain, filled in from reference TRBV7-2 and TRBJ2-1, reads GAGVSQSPSNKVTEKGKDVELRCDPISGHTALYWYRQSLGQGLEFLIYFQGNSAPDKSGLPSDRFSAERTGGSVSTLTIQRTQQEDSAVYLCASSSLPGGWEQFFGPGTRLTVL.

The chain has TRBV21-1 and TRBJ2-7; the tabulated D call, TRBD2, remains unverified against the DNA. TRBV21-1 is an annotated pseudogene. The CDR3 has 15 residues. The CDR3, as DNA: TGTGCCAGCAGCAAATGGGGTAAGAGGGTCTACGAGCAGTACTTC. Its translation: CASSKWGKRVYEQYF.

This chain connects TRBV2 to TRBJ1-6, with 10 bases that match TRBD1. The germline V gene has CDR1 SNHLY and CDR2 FYNNEI. J gave up 12 bases and V 6 bases, and 8 bases lay outside the gene matches. The CDR3 covers 14 residues. CDR3 bases: TGTGCCAGCAGGACCGACAGGGGGCAGATACCCCTCCACTTT. Its translation is CASRTDRGQIPLHF.

As concerns this clone: This CDR3 is also generated by other DNA sequences in the sample. The CDR3 region has the DNA TGTGCCAGCTCACCTCCAGGGGGGTCGGGAGAGACCCAGTACTTC. It encodes CASSPPGGSGETQYF. V and J are TRBV18 and TRBJ2-5, with D maybe TRBD1 (7 bases). V lost 3 bases and J lost 4, with 15 bases in between. This CDR3 comprises 15 residues. Germline loops: CDR1 KGHSH, CDR2 LQKENI.

The rearrangement links TRBV7-3 to TRBJ2-3; 9 bases map to TRBD2. The CDR3 runs to 16 residues. Germline V gives CDR1 SGHTA, CDR2 FQGTGA. With 2 bases clipped from V and 0 bases from J, the junction kept 3 bases outside the gene matches. In nucleotides, the CDR3 is TGTGCCAGCAGCTTACTTAGCGGGGGAAGCACAGATACGCAGTATTTT. It yields the protein CASSLLSGGSTDTQYF.

The rearrangement links TRBV5-4 to TRBJ2-7; 9 bases are a match to TRBD2. After removal of 6 bases from V and 6 bases from J, the junction contained 10 bases not matched to a gene. This CDR3 has 14 residues. Per germline, CDR1 SGHNT and CDR2 YYREEE (reference sequence). CDR3 residues: CASNLAGASFEQYF. The CDR3 DNA reads TGTGCCAGCAACTTAGCGGGGGCCTCATTCGAGCAGTACTTC.

The CDR3 DNA reads as TGTGCCAGCAGGAGCGGGGGGATCAATGAGCAGTTCTTC. Translated: CASRSGGINEQFF. This chain joins TRBV4-2 and TRBJ2-1, with 9 bases identical to TRBD2. V shed 6 bases, J shed 6 bases, and the junction held 3 bases outside the gene matches. This CDR3 is 13 amino acids long. Germline lookup yields CDR1 LGHNA and CDR2 YNFKEQ.

The chain carries TRBV2 and TRBJ2-7; possible D gene TRBD2, 6 bases. This CDR3 is 13 amino acids long. Germline CDR1 SNHLY, CDR2 FYNNEI. Trimming left V 6 bases short and J 9 bases short, with 18 bases between. The CDR3 region is CASRPGLGVVQYF. The CDR3 DNA reads as TGTGCCAGCAGACCGGGACTCGGAGTGGTGCAGTACTTC.

The CDR3 reads CASSQWAANTEAFF. In DNA, the CDR3 is TGCGCCAGCAGCCAATGGGCAGCGAACACTGAAGCTTTCTTT. The chain links TRBV4-1 to TRBJ1-1; no clear D. This CDR3 comprises 14 residues. CDR1 MGHRA and CDR2 YSYEKL come from the germline V gene. V shed 2 bases and J shed 1 base, with 8 bases lying between them.

This clone was seen a handful of times. The J gene is TRBJ1-1, the V gene TRBV11-1; D unresolved. The CDR3 runs to 13 residues. Germline lookup yields CDR1 SGHAT and CDR2 FQDESV (reference sequence). V was trimmed by 3 bases and J by 4 bases, leaving 9 bases between them. CDR3: CASSFEGGTEAFF. DNA of the CDR3: TGTGCCAGCAGCTTCGAGGGAGGCACTGAAGCTTTCTTT.

This chain joins TRBV4-2 and TRBJ2-2; a weak D match, TRBD2 (6 bases). Germline values: CDR1 LGHNA, CDR2 YNFKEQ. With 1 base removed from V and 1 base from J, the gap between germline ends came to 10 bases. There are 16 residues in the CDR3. CDR3 nucleotide sequence: TGTGCCAGCAGCCAAGTGTTAGCGGAGAACACCGGGGAGCTGTTTTTT. This encodes CASSQVLAENTGELFF.

The V call is TRBV6-6, the J call TRBJ2-5; D remains ambiguous. The J call may be in error: the DNA end matches TRBJ2-7 better. This CDR3 spans 13 amino acids. CDR1 MNHNY and CDR2 SVGAGI come from the germline V gene (reference sequence). CDR3 protein: CASRPTHYYEQYF. CDR3 nucleotides: TGTGCCAGCAGACCAACTCATTACTACGAGCAGTACTTC.

The gene calls are TRBV5-1 and TRBJ2-5, with D unresolved. This CDR3 is built from 14 residues. The V gene's germline CDR1 is SGHRS and CDR2 YFSETQ. Trimming cost V 1 base and J 2 bases, with 9 bases left between them. Here the CDR3 DNA reads TGCGCCAGCAGCTTGTCGACTTCTCAAGAGACCCAGTACTTC. It codes for CASSLSTSQETQYF. The whole variable domain, filled in from reference TRBV5-1 and TRBJ2-5, reads KAGVTQTPRYLIKTRGQQVTLSCSPISGHRSVSWYQQTPGQGLQFLFEYFSETQRNKGNFPGRFSGRQFSNSRSEMNVSTLELGDSALYLCASSLSTSQETQYFGPGTRLLVL.

The V and J genes are TRBV6-1 and TRBJ2-1, with 7 bases aligning to TRBD2. Germline CDR1 and CDR2: MNHNS and SASEGT. J lost 0 bases, V lost 2 bases, and 7 bases had no gene match. The CDR3 has 17 residues. CDR3 sequence (DNA): TGTGCCAGCAGTGAATATCACGGGGGGAGCTCCTACAATGAGCAGTTCTTC. Encoded protein: CASSEYHGGSSYNEQFF.

The J gene is TRBJ2-3, the V gene TRBV5-1; D is perhaps TRBD2 (6 bases). The CDR3 loop spans 15 amino acids. Germline V gene sequence: CDR1 SGHRS, CDR2 YFSETQ. V lost 2 bases, J lost 2 bases, and 12 bases lay in between. This chain's CDR3 is CASSFRGTFTDTQYF. The CDR3 DNA reads TGCGCCAGCAGCTTCCGGGGGACCTTCACAGATACGCAGTATTTT.

The chain employs TRBV7-9 and TRBJ1-2, with a tentative D call TRBD1 (5 bases). The CDR3 length is 15 residues. Germline loops: CDR1 SEHNR, CDR2 FQNEAQ (reference sequence). V lost 4 bases and J 4 bases, leaving 16 bases between the germline ends. The CDR3 region has the DNA TGTGCCAGCAGCTCCCGAAGGGGAGGGGTCTATGGCTACACCTTC. Its protein product is CASSSRRGGVYGYTF.

The CDR3 bases are TGTGCCAGCAATAGGGACAGGGGGCGATACGAGCAGTACTTC. The encoded protein is CASNRDRGRYEQYF. This chain connects TRBV2 to TRBJ2-7; 12 positions match TRBD1. CDR3 length: 14 residues. Germline CDR1 is SNHLY and CDR2 is FYNNEI. V shed 7 bases and J 4 bases; nucleotides not matched to a gene: 5.